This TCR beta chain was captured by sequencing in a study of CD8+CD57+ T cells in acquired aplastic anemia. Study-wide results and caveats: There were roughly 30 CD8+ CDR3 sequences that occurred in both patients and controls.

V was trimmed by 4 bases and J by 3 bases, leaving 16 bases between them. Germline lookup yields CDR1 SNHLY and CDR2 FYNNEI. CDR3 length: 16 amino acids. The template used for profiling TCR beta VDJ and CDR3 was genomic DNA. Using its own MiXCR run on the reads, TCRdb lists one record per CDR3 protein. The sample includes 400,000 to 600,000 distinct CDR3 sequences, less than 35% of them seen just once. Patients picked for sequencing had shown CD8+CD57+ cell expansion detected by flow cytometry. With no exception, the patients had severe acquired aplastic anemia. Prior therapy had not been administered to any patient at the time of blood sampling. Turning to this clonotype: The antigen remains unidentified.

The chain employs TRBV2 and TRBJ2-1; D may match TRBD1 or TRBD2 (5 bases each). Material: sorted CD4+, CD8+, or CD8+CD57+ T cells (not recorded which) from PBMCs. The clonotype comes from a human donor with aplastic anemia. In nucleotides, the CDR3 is TGTGCCAGCAGTGGAACCCCCGGGGCTGACTACAATGAGCAGTTCTTC. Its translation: CASSGTPGADYNEQFF. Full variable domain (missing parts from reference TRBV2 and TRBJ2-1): EPEVTQTPSHQVTQMGQEVILRCVPISNHLYFYWYRQILGQKVEFLVSFYNNEISEKSEIFDDQFSVERPDGSNFTLKIRSTKLEDSAMYFCASSGTPGADYNEQFFGPGTRLTVL.